The 20 T cell receptor beta chains given below trace back to one sample, sequenced in a study of beta chain features in type 1 diabetes (dated by TCRdb to 2017 to 2018). Libraries were built with the immunoSEQ multiplex PCR assay. The entire isolated RNA was reverse transcribed using the High Capacity cDNA Reverse Transcription Kit, and thus expressed TCRB transcripts were sequenced. Drawn from immuneACCESS, this table holds only the in-frame rearrangements with V and J called that TCRdb kept. Clones are partly lost; checked studies trace under half to an unresolved V gene and leave the rest unexplained. This sample lists hundreds of thousands of clones; 11% to 15% were detected once. The top ten constitute 0.035% to 0.04% of the sample. Sequencing input: naive CD4+ T cells from blood. The cell subset or site label of this sample denotes: true naive CD4+ T cells. These receptors were obtained from a man younger than 45 in good health.

This clone was seen only a few times. The CDR3 loop is CASSRTSQTDTQYF. The CDR3 DNA reads as TGCGCCAGCAGCCGGACTAGTCAAACAGATACGCAGTATTTT. V usage is TRBV5-1 and J usage is TRBJ2-3, with 7 bases fitting TRBD2. Germline loops: CDR1 SGHRS, CDR2 YFSETQ. The CDR3 loop spans 14 amino acids. Trimming cost V 4 bases and J 3 bases; bases outside gene matches: 5.

In its sample, this clone was seen a few times. CDR3 protein: CASSLRTNYGYTF. DNA for the CDR3: TGTGCCAGCAGCTTGCGGACAAACTATGGCTACACCTTC. The chain couples TRBV5-4 to TRBJ1-2, with D perhaps matching TRBD1 (5 bases). Trimming cost V 1 base and J 2 bases, with 6 bases left between them. The CDR3 totals 13 residues. The germline V gene encodes CDR1 SGHNT and CDR2 YYREEE (reference sequence).

The table lists this clone with a few counts. The gene calls are TRBV6-5 and TRBJ2-3; 7 bases match TRBD2. V was clipped by 0 bases and J by 6 bases; unmatched bases: 9. This CDR3 comprises 16 residues. The V gene's germline CDR1 is MNHEY and CDR2 SVGAGI. CDR3 amino acids: CASSYSRLAPTDTQYF. CDR3 sequence (DNA): TGTGCCAGCAGTTACTCCCGACTAGCTCCGACGGATACGCAGTATTTT.

Many counts were recorded for this clone. V is TRBV4-2 and J is TRBJ2-1; no firm D call. Germline loops: CDR1 LGHNA, CDR2 YNFKEQ. The CDR3 is 14 amino acids. The V gene lost 0 bases and the J gene lost 6 bases, with 9 bases spanning the gap. DNA for the CDR3: TGTGCCAGCAGCCAAGAGGCTACCTTCAATGAGCAGTTCTTC. Translation: CASSQEATFNEQFF.

This clone was observed a few times. The rearrangement joins TRBV5-6 to TRBJ2-7; possibly TRBD1 or TRBD2 for D (5 bases each). The length of the CDR3 is 13 residues. V dropped 0 bases and J dropped 3 bases, with 7 bases sitting between them. CDR1 and CDR2 from the germline V gene are SGHDT and YYEEEE. CDR3 protein: CASSLGGVYEQYV. The DNA of the CDR3 is TGTGCCAGCAGCTTGGGAGGGGTCTACGAGCAGTACGTC.

The V call is TRBV7-8, the J call TRBJ2-7, with D unclear. The CDR3 totals 13 residues. Between the trimmed V and J ends, which lost 5 bases and 3 bases, there was a span of 11 bases. Germline CDR1 reads SGHVS; CDR2 reads FQNEAQ. CDR3 sequence (DNA): TGTGCCAGCAGCCTTACGCAGGTCTACGAGCAGTACGTC. Amino acid sequence: CASSLTQVYEQYV.

V and J are TRBV7-7 and TRBJ2-2, with TRBD1 identical over 7 bases. V lost 5 bases and J lost 3; bases outside the gene matches: 6. Looked up from germline, CDR1 is SSHAT and CDR2 is FNYEAQ (reference sequence). This CDR3 region has 15 residues. CDR3 nucleotide sequence: TGTGCCAGCAGCCCCGACAGGGCGTACACCGGGGAGCTGTTTTTT. Translated: CASSPDRAYTGELFF.

This clone was found a few times. The genes are TRBV18 and TRBJ2-7, with D possibly TRBD2 on 6 matching bases. V was shortened by 0 bases and J by 6 bases, with 15 bases between the two germline ends. Germline V gene sequence: CDR1 KGHSH, CDR2 LQKENI. This CDR3 comprises 15 residues. Here the CDR3 reads CASSPPGGDRPEQYF. In nucleotides, the CDR3 is TGTGCCAGCTCACCACCAGGAGGGGACCGCCCCGAGCAGTACTTC.

CDR3 amino acids: CASSIREYPDTQYF. The CDR3 coding sequence is TGTGCCAGTAGTATCCGGGAGTACCCAGATACGCAGTATTTT. The chain uses TRBV19 and TRBJ2-3; weak D call: TRBD2 (6 bases). Per germline, CDR1 LNHDA and CDR2 SQIVND (reference sequence). CDR3 length: 14 residues. Trimming took off 3 bases at V and 4 bases at J, with 11 bases between the two ends. The complete variable domain, with remaining parts taken from reference TRBV19 and TRBJ2-3, reads DGGITQSPKYLFRKEGQNVTLSCEQNLNHDAMYWYRQDPGQGLRLIYYSQIVNDFQKGDIAEGYSVSREKKESFPLTVTSAQKNPTAFYLCASSIREYPDTQYFGPGTRLTVL.

This clone has a handful of counts. Other DNA sequences within the sample encode an identical CDR3. The rearrangement links TRBV2 to TRBJ2-1, with 14 positions matching TRBD2. Germline V gene sequence: CDR1 SNHLY, CDR2 FYNNEI. The CDR3 contains 15 residues. Trimming at V came to 6 bases and at J to 3 bases, leaving 1 base not matched to a gene. The CDR3 protein is CASSGTSGSYNEQFF. The CDR3 coding sequence is TGTGCCAGCAGCGGGACTAGCGGGAGCTACAATGAGCAGTTCTTC.

The table lists this clone with a few counts. The chain uses TRBV7-2 and TRBJ2-2; a possible D gene is TRBD1 (5 bases). Looked up from germline, CDR1 is SGHTA and CDR2 is FQGNSA. There are 13 residues in the CDR3. The V and J ends lost 1 base and 9 bases respectively, with 9 bases between them. The CDR3 protein is CASSLVRQRELFF. For the CDR3, the DNA is TGTGCCAGCAGCTTAGTAAGACAGCGGGAGCTGTTTTTT.

The chain employs TRBV28 and TRBJ2-7, with D tentatively TRBD1 or TRBD2 (5 bases each). The CDR3 length is 12 residues. Per germline, CDR1 MDHEN and CDR2 SYDVKM. Trimming took 2 bases from V and 5 from J, leaving 7 bases between them. CDR3 residues: CASSLRGDEQYV. The CDR3 bases are TGTGCCAGCAGTTTAAGAGGGGACGAGCAGTACGTC.

Only a few counts were recorded for this clone. The J gene is TRBJ2-3, the V gene TRBV7-6; 9 positions agree with TRBD2. The CDR3 extends over 16 amino acids. The V segment lost 5 bases and the J segment 2 bases; nucleotides outside the gene matches: 8. The germline V gene encodes CDR1 SGHVS and CDR2 FNYEAQ. This chain's CDR3 is CASSPSVAGVTDTQYF. CDR3 DNA sequence: TGTGCCAGCAGCCCGTCGGTAGCGGGAGTCACAGATACGCAGTATTTT. Full variable domain (remainder filled in from reference TRBV7-6 and TRBJ2-3): GAGVSQSPRYKVTKRGQDVALRCDPISGHVSLYWYRQALGQGPEFLTYFNYEAQQDKSGLPNDRFSAERPEGSISTLTIQRTEQRDSAMYRCASSPSVAGVTDTQYFGPGTRLTVL.

This clone was found a few times. The chain links TRBV19 to TRBJ2-5; TRBD1 might be the D (5 bases). This CDR3 has 14 amino acids. Trimming removed 6 bases from V and 5 bases from J, with 16 bases in between. Looked up from germline, CDR1 is LNHDA and CDR2 is SQIVND (reference sequence). Written as DNA, the CDR3 is TGTGCCAGTAGCATTTTAGGGGTAACGGAGACCCAGTACTTC. Amino acids: CASSILGVTETQYF.

This clone was counted between two and nine times. V is TRBV7-8 and J is TRBJ2-3; 11 bases match TRBD2. The germline V gene has CDR1 SGHVS and CDR2 FQNEAQ. With V trimmed by 2 bases and J by 2 bases, 6 bases remained unmatched. This CDR3 contains 17 residues. As DNA, the CDR3 is TGTGCCAGCAGCTTACGGACTAGCGGGCGTTTCACAGATACGCAGTATTTT. The encoded protein is CASSLRTSGRFTDTQYF.

CDR3 in amino acids: CASSFPSKARPDTQYF. CDR3 nucleotide sequence: TGTGCCAGCAGCTTCCCCTCGAAGGCGCGTCCAGATACGCAGTATTTT. The chain combines TRBV11-1 with TRBJ2-3, with D hard to call. From germline, CDR1 is SGHAT and CDR2 FQDESV (reference sequence). CDR3 size: 16 residues. Trimming removed 3 bases from V and 4 bases from J, with 17 bases in between.

This clone was seen a handful of times. The V call is TRBV13, the J call TRBJ2-4; D is undetermined. Germline V gene data show CDR1 as PRHDT and CDR2 as FYEKMQ (reference sequence). The length of the CDR3 is 15 residues. Trimming shortened V by 5 bases and J by 0 bases, and 11 bases separated the two germline ends. The CDR3 here is CASSPANLAKNIQYF. The CDR3 DNA is TGTGCCAGCAGCCCCGCTAATCTAGCCAAAAACATTCAGTACTTC.

This clone was seen a handful of times. The chain carries TRBV6-6 and TRBJ2-1; 8 nucleotides agree with TRBD2. Germline loops: CDR1 MNHNY, CDR2 SVGAGI (reference sequence). The CDR3 contains 14 residues. The ends lost 5 bases at V and 12 bases at J; junction bases unmatched: 12. CDR3 region: CASSTMASGTRQFF. The CDR3 region has the DNA TGTGCCAGCAGTACGATGGCCTCCGGGACTAGGCAGTTCTTC.

The chain employs TRBV7-7 and TRBJ2-3, with 7 nucleotides matching TRBD1. CDR3 length: 16 residues. Germline CDR1 SSHAT, CDR2 FNYEAQ (reference sequence). The V and J ends lost 5 bases and 7 bases, in that order; junction bases with no gene match: 15. The CDR3 loop is CASSPVGLGGANTQYF. The DNA of the CDR3 is TGTGCCAGCAGCCCTGTCGGGTTAGGGGGCGCAAATACGCAGTATTTT.

This clone was picked up a small number of times. The rearrangement links TRBV9 to TRBJ2-1; D gene ambiguous. The CDR3 length is 15 residues. CDR1 is SGDLS and CDR2 is YYNGEE in the germline V gene. Trimming removed 0 bases from V and 4 bases from J, with 11 bases in between. CDR3 sequence reads: CASSVDGSRYNEQFF. The CDR3 nucleotides are TGTGCCAGCAGCGTAGATGGTAGCCGTTACAATGAGCAGTTCTTC.